In its sample, the clone carrying this T cell receptor beta chain was seen a few times. Original methodology: Reference gene primer amplification yielded estimated nucleated cell counts. Sequenced by immunoSEQ multiplex PCR; TCRdb stores in-frame clones only, minus some. V, J and clone size were drawn from that table, and D and trimming were deduced from the DNA. This sample has roughly 340,000 clones, with more than 80% found just once. The sample is drawn from a study of blood T cell repertoires in COVID-19. Study in general: The analysed material was cDNA or gDNA that came from T cells, B-cell-depleted T cells, or PBMCs.

Germline values: CDR1 MRHNA, CDR2 SNTAGT. Trimming removed 0 bases from V and 8 bases from J, with 13 bases in between. CDR3 length: 14 residues. Cohorts were determined from participant-reported clinical history. Resolution of symptoms, clearance, or two negative PCRs was present in recovered Cohort 3 donors. The chain employs TRBV6-4 and TRBJ1-2, with a possible D match to TRBD1 (5 bases). The clonotype was recovered from a man between 18 and 35 years old who had recovered from COVID-19. Sequencing input: PBMCs or T cells enriched from blood (not recorded which). In nucleotides, the CDR3 is TGTGCCAGCAGTGACTCAGGGGCAGTAACCGGCTACACCTTC. Translated: CASSDSGAVTGYTF.